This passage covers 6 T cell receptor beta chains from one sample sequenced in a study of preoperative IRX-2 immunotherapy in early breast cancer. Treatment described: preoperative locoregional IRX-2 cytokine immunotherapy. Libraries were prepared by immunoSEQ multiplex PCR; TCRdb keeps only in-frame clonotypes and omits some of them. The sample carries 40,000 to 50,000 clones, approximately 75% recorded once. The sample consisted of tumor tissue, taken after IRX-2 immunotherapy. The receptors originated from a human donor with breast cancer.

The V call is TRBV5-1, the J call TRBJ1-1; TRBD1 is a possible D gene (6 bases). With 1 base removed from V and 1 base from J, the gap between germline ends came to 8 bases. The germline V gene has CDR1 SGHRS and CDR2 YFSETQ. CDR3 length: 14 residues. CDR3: CASSLPTGNTEAFF. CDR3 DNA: TGCGCCAGCAGCTTGCCGACAGGGAACACTGAAGCTTTCTTT.

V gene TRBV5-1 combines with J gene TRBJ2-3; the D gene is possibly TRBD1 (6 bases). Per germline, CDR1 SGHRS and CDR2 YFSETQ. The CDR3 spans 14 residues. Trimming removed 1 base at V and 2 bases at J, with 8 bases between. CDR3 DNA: TGCGCCAGCAGCTTGCAGGGGCTCACAGATACGCAGTATTTT. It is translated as CASSLQGLTDTQYF.

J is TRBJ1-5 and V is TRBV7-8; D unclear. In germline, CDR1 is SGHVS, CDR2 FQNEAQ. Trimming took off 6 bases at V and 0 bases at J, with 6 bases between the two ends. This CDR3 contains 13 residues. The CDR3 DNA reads TGTGCCAGCAGTCGGGCTAGCAATCAGCCCCAGCATTTT. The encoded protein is CASSRASNQPQHF.

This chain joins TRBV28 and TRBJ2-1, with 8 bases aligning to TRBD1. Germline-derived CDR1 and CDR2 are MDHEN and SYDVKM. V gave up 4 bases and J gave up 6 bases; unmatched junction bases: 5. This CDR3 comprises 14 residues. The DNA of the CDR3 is TGTGCCAGCAGTTCCCTAGGACAGGGCAATGAGCAGTTCTTC. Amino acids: CASSSLGQGNEQFF.

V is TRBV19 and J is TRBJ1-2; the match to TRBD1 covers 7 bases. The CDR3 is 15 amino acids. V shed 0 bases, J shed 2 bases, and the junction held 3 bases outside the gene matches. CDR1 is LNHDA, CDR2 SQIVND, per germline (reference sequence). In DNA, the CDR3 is TGTGCCAGTAGTATAGAGGGCAGGGGGAACTATGGCTACACCTTC. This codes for CASSIEGRGNYGYTF.

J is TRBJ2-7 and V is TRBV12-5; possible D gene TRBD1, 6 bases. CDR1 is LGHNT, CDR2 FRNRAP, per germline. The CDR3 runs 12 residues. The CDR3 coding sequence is TGTGTCAGCAGCCAGGGGACCTACGAGCAGTACTTC. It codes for CVSSQGTYEQYF.